This T cell receptor beta chain appears in the sequencing data of a study of CD8 T cells in ankylosing spondylitis. CDR3 length: 14 amino acids. Per the germline V gene, CDR1 is MGHRA and CDR2 is YSYEKL. Trimming took off 0 bases at V and 4 bases at J, with 10 bases between the two ends. This clonotype was seen many times. TCRdb called the 5' RACE reads again in MiXCR, with one record for every CDR3 protein. The sample holds 190,000 or so distinct CDR3 sequences, 10% to 15% seen once. Sequenced sample: blood, either unsorted or a sorted T cell fraction (not recorded which). This receptor was identified in a male donor with ankylosing spondylitis or in good health (not recorded which). This chain uses TRBV4-1 with TRBJ2-7; D remains ambiguous. The CDR3 DNA reads as TGCGCCAGCAGCCAAGATCGGGTAGCTTACGAGCAGTACTTC. It encodes CASSQDRVAYEQYF.